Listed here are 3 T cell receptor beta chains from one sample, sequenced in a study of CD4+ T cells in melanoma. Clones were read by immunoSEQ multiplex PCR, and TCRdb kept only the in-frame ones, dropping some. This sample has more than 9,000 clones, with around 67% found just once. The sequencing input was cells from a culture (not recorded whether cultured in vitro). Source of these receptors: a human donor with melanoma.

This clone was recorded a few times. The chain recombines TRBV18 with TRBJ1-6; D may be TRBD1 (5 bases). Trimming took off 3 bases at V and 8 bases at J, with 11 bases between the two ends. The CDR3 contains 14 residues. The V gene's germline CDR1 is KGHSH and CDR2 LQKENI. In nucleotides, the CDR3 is TGTGCCAGCTCACCTAAGGGGCGGGATTCACCCCTCCACTTT. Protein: CASSPKGRDSPLHF.

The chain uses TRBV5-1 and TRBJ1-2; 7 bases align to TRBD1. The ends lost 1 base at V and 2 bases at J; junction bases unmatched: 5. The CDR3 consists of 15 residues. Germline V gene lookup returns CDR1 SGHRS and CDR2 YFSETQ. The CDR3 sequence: CASSLQLQGNYGYTF. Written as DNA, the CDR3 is TGCGCCAGCAGCTTGCAATTACAGGGGAACTATGGCTACACCTTC.

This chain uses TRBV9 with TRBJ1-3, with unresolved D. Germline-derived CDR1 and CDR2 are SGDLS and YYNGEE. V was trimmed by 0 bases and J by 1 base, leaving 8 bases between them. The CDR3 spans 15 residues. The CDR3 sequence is CASSVGSGSGNTIYF. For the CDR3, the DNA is TGTGCCAGCAGCGTAGGATCGGGGTCTGGAAACACCATATATTTT.